This T cell receptor beta chain was sequenced in a study of control samples from healthy donors and cancer patients. This table comes from immunoSEQ multiplex PCR, and its TCRdb copy is limited to in-frame clones, with some not included. The table shows 150,000 or so clones, with roughly 88% occurring only once. Germline lookup yields CDR1 SEHNR and CDR2 FQNEAQ (reference sequence). The CDR3 totals 13 residues. Trimming pared 1 base from V and 5 bases from J, leaving 8 bases between. The source is a young man in good health. Specimen: blood. The chain employs TRBV7-9 and TRBJ2-5; D is uncertain. The CDR3 sequence is CASSLDTLETQYF. The CDR3 DNA sequence: TGTGCCAGCAGCTTAGATACCCTGGAGACCCAGTACTTC.